The entry below describes one TCR beta chain. These data belong to a study of blood T cell repertoires in COVID-19. About the research overall: The samples span acute and convalescent COVID-19 from the United States, Italy and Spain. The cDNA or gDNA used as material had been derived from T cells, B-cell-depleted T cells, or PBMCs.

Germline CDR1 reads LNHDA; CDR2 reads SQIVND (reference sequence). The CDR3 spans 15 residues. V was trimmed by 11 bases and J by 0 bases, leaving 16 bases between them. In the authors' methods: Reference gene primer amplification gave estimated nucleated cell counts. This table comes from immunoSEQ multiplex PCR, and its TCRdb copy is limited to in-frame clones, with some not included. For V, J and clone size, that table is used; D and trimming come from the DNA. The table shows about 200,000 clones, with 86% occurring only once. The chain uses TRBV19 and TRBJ2-2; D gene uncertain. Sample: peripheral blood. This TCR was recovered from a woman in her seventies with acute or convalescent COVID-19. The CDR3, as DNA: TGTGCCGGCCGGAGCGTACACGCGAACACCGGGGAGCTGTTTTTT. It is translated as CAGRSVHANTGELFF.